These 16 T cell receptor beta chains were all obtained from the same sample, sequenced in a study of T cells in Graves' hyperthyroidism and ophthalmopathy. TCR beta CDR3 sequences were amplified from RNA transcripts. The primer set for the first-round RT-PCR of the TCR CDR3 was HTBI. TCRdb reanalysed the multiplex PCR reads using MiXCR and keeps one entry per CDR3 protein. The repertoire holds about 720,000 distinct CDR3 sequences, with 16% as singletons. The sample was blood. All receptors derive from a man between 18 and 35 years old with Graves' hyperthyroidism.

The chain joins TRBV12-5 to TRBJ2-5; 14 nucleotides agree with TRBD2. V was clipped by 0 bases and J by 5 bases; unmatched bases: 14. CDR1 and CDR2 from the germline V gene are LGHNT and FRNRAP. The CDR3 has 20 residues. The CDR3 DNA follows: TGTGCTAGTGGTTTGGTCATGGGGAAGACTAGCGGGAGGGCCATGGAGACCCAGTACTTC. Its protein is CASGLVMGKTSGRAMETQYF.

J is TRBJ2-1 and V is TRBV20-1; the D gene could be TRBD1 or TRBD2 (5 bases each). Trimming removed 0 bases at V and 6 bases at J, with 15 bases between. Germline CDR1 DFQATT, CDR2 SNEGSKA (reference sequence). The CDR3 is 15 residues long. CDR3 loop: CSARDGTQALNEQFF. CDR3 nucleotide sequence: TGCAGTGCTAGAGATGGGACCCAAGCCCTCAATGAGCAGTTCTTC.

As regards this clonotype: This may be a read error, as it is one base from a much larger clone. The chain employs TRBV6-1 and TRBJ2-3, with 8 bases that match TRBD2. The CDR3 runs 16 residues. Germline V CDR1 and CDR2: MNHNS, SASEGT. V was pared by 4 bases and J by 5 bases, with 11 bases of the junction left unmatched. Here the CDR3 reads CASSVGLVGGEDTQYF. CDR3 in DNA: TGTGCCAGCAGTGTGGGACTAGTGGGAGGGGAAGATACGCAGTATTTT.

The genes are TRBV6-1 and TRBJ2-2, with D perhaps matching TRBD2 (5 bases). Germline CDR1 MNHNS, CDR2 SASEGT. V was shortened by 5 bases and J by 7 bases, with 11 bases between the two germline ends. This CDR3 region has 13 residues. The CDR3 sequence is CASSLPTSGELFF. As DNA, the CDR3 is TGTGCCAGCAGTTTACCCACTAGCGGGGAGCTGTTTTTT.

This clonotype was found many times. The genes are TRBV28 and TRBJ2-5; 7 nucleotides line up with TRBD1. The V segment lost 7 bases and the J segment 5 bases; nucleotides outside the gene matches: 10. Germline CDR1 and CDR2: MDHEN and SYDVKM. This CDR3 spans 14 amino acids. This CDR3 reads CASKGVGGGETQYF. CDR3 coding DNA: TGTGCCAGCAAAGGCGTAGGGGGCGGTGAGACCCAGTACTTC.

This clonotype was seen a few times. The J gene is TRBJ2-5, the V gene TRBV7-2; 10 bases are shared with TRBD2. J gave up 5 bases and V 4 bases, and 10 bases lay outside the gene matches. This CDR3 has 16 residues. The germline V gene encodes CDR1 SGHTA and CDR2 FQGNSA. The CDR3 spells CASSSPPGGLAETQYF. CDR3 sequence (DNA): TGTGCCAGCAGCTCTCCCCCGGGGGGACTAGCGGAGACCCAGTACTTC. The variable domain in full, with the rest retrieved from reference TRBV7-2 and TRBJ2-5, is GAGVSQSPSNKVTEKGKDVELRCDPISGHTALYWYRQSLGQGLEFLIYFQGNSAPDKSGLPSDRFSAERTGGSVSTLTIQRTQQEDSAVYLCASSSPPGGLAETQYFGPGTRLLVL.

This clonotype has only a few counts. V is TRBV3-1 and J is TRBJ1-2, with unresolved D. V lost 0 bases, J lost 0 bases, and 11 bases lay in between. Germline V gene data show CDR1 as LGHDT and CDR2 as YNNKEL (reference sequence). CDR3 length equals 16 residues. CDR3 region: CASSQDQLPANYGYTF. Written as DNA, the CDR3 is TGTGCCAGCAGCCAAGATCAGCTACCAGCTAACTATGGCTACACCTTC.

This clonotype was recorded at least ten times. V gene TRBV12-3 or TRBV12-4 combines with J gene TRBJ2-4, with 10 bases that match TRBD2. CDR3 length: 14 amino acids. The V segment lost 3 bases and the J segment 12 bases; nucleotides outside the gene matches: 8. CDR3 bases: TGTGCCAGCAGTTTGGGACTAGCGATCGACGCTCAGTACTTC. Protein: CASSLGLAIDAQYF.

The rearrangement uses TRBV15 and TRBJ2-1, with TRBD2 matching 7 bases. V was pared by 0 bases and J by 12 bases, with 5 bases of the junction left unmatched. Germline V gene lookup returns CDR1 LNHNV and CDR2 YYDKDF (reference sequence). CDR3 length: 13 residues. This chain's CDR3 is CATSREGGSTQFF. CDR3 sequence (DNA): TGTGCCACCAGCAGAGAGGGGGGGTCTACGCAGTTCTTC.

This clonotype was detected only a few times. In nucleotides, the CDR3 is TGCGCCAGCAGAAGCAAGGGGGTCGAGCAGTACTTC. It codes for CASRSKGVEQYF. The V call is TRBV5-1, the J call TRBJ2-7, with a weak D call TRBD1 (6 bases). Germline CDR1 and CDR2: SGHRS and YFSETQ. CDR3 length: 12 amino acids. Trimming removed 5 bases at V and 6 bases at J, with 12 bases between.

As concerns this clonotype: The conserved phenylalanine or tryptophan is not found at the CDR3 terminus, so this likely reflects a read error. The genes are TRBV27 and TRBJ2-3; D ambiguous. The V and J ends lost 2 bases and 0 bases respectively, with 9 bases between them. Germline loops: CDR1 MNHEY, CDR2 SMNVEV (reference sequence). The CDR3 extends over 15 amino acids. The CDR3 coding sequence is TGTGCCAGCAGTTTAACAGATACTAGCACAGATACGCAGTATTAT. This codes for CASSLTDTSTDTQYY.

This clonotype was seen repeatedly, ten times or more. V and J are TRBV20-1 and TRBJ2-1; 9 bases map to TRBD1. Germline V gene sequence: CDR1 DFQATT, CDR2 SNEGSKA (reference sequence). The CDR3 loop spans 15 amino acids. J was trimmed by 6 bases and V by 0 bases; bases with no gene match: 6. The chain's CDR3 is CSARDGQGSTNEQFF. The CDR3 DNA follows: TGCAGTGCTAGAGATGGACAGGGGAGTACCAATGAGCAGTTCTTC.

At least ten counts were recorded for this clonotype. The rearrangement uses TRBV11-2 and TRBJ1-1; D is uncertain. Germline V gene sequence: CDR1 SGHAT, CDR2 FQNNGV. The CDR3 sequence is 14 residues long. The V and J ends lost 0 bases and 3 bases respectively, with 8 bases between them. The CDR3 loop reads CASSLDLGYTEAFF. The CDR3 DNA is TGTGCCAGCAGCTTAGATCTGGGATACACTGAAGCTTTCTTT.

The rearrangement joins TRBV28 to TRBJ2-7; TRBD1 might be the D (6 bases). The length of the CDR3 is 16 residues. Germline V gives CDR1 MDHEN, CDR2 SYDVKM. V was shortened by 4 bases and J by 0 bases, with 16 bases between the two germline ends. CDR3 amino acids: CASSSRGTGSSYEQYF. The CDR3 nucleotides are TGTGCCAGCAGTTCGAGAGGAACAGGGAGCTCCTACGAGCAGTACTTC.

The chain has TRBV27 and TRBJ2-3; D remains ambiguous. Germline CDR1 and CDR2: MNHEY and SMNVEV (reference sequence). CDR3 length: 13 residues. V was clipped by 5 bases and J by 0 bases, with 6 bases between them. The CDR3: CASSLFSTDTQYF. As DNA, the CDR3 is TGTGCCAGCAGTCTATTCAGCACAGATACGCAGTATTTT.

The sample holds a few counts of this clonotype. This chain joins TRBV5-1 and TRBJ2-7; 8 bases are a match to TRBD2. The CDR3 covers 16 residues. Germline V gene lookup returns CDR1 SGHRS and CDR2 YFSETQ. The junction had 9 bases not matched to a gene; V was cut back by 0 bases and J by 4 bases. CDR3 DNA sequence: TGCGCCAGCAGCTTGGGGCGCGCGGGAGGACCATACGAGCAGTACTTC. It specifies CASSLGRAGGPYEQYF.